The T cell receptor beta chain under discussion was sequenced for a study of beta chain features in type 1 diabetes. TCRB transcripts that were expressed got sequenced, as all of the isolated RNA had been reverse transcribed. The average output of naive, central memory and regulatory T cell samples was approximately 3.8 million reads. Clones were read by immunoSEQ multiplex PCR, and TCRdb kept only the in-frame ones, dropping some. In the table there are 200,000 to 250,000 clones, about 30% of which are singletons. This CDR3 comprises 14 residues. Trimming cost V 5 bases and J 5 bases, with 15 bases left between them. Germline V gene sequence: CDR1 SGHTA, CDR2 FQGNSA.

The rearrangement uses TRBV7-2 and TRBJ2-5; D is perhaps TRBD1 or TRBD2 (7 bases each). Sample: central memory CD4+ T cells from blood. The receptor was isolated from a man aged 25 to 45 in good health. As DNA, the CDR3 is TGTGCCAGCAGCGTAAACAGGGGAGGGGAGACCCAGTACTTC. Translating it yields CASSVNRGGETQYF.